The 24 T cell receptor beta chains in this list originate from one sample, sequenced in a study of OX40 agonist ivuxolimab in advanced cancers. The table came from immunoSEQ multiplex PCR; TCRdb's copy has only in-frame clones and leaves some out. Of more than 75,000 clones in the sample, approximately 90% were seen once. The sample in question was CD4+ or CD8+ T cells sorted from blood, obtained in a trial of the OX40 agonist ivuxolimab. These receptors were obtained from an adult with an advanced solid tumor such as melanoma, head and neck, liver or kidney cancer.

This chain joins TRBV4-2 and TRBJ2-7; no firm D call. V lost 0 bases to trimming and J lost 8 bases, with 11 bases between them. CDR3 length equals 13 residues. The germline V gene encodes CDR1 LGHNA and CDR2 YNFKEQ. CDR3 region: CASSQDHWRQQYF. The CDR3 DNA is TGTGCCAGCAGCCAAGATCATTGGCGGCAGCAGTACTTC.

The gene calls are TRBV18 and TRBJ2-5; the match to TRBD1 covers 7 bases. Gene TRBJ2-7 matches the end of the DNA better, so the J call may be wrong. The length of the CDR3 is 14 residues. In germline, CDR1 is KGHSH, CDR2 LQKENI. The CDR3 protein is CASSQQGSSYEQYF. CDR3 coding DNA: TGTGCCAGCTCACAACAGGGGAGCTCCTACGAGCAGTACTTC.

DNA for the CDR3: TGCGCCAGCAGCCCAATCGGGACTAGCGGGAGAGATACGCAGTATTTT. It specifies CASSPIGTSGRDTQYF. The rearrangement links TRBV5-1 to TRBJ2-3; 14 bases are shared with TRBD2. CDR1 SGHRS and CDR2 YFSETQ come from the germline V gene. CDR3 length: 16 residues. The ends lost 4 bases at V and 5 bases at J; junction bases unmatched: 6.

The J gene is TRBJ2-1, the V gene TRBV7-3, with D unresolved. V lost 2 bases and J 7 bases, leaving 9 bases between the germline ends. CDR3 length: 13 residues. Germline-derived CDR1 and CDR2 are SGHTA and FQGTGA. In nucleotides, the CDR3 is TGTGCCAGCAGCTTACAACCATGGAATGAGCAGTTCTTC. It specifies CASSLQPWNEQFF.

The J gene is TRBJ2-3, the V gene TRBV10-3; no clear D. Germline V gives CDR1 ENHRY, CDR2 SYGVKD. The ends were cut back, 6 bases at V and 6 bases at J, with 31 bases in the middle. This CDR3 comprises 19 residues. The CDR3 reads CAISLLRAEPTRYSDTQYF. In DNA, the CDR3 is TGTGCCATCAGCCTACTTCGGGCGGAGCCCACCCGGTACTCGGATACGCAGTATTTT.

This chain connects TRBV14 to TRBJ2-5, with TRBD1 as a possible D gene (6 bases). The CDR3 is made up of 13 amino acids. V was cut by 4 bases and J by 5 bases, with 11 bases left in between. The germline V gene encodes CDR1 SGHDN and CDR2 FVKESK. Here the CDR3 reads CASSRYRDETQYF. For the CDR3, the DNA is TGTGCCAGCAGCCGATACAGGGATGAGACCCAGTACTTC.

V gene TRBV18 combines with J gene TRBJ2-1, with D possibly being TRBD1 (5 bases). This CDR3 is built from 13 residues. Germline CDR1 is KGHSH and CDR2 is LQKENI. Trimming took 3 bases from V and 6 from J, leaving 9 bases between them. This CDR3 is CASSPLQGNEQFF. DNA for the CDR3: TGTGCCAGCTCACCTCTCCAGGGCAATGAGCAGTTCTTC.

The chain's CDR3 is CASSRDRNTEAFF. CDR3 DNA: TGTGCCAGCAGCCGGGACAGGAACACTGAAGCTTTCTTT. This rearrangement joins TRBV11-2 to TRBJ1-1, with 7 bases matching TRBD1. The CDR3 has 13 residues. V lost 5 bases to trimming and J lost 1 base; unmatched junction nucleotides: 1. Per the germline V gene, CDR1 is SGHAT and CDR2 is FQNNGV.

V gene TRBV19 combines with J gene TRBJ2-5; TRBD1 matches 8 bases. V shed 4 bases and J 5 bases; nucleotides not matched to a gene: 3. Germline-derived CDR1 and CDR2 are LNHDA and SQIVND (reference sequence). The CDR3 contains 13 residues. The CDR3 reads CASSKTGEETQYF. CDR3 nucleotide sequence: TGTGCCAGTAGTAAGACAGGGGAGGAGACCCAGTACTTC.

The V gene is TRBV25-1, the J gene TRBJ2-3; D remains ambiguous. Germline assignment: CDR1 MGHDK and CDR2 SYGVNS. V lost 5 bases and J lost 2, with 11 bases in between. This CDR3 contains 14 residues. CDR3 loop: CASSTRWTTDTQYF. The CDR3 region has the DNA TGTGCCAGCAGTACTCGGTGGACCACAGATACGCAGTATTTT.

As DNA, the CDR3 is TGTGCCAGCAGCCAGGGACAAGGAGGACGGGAGACCCAGTACTTC. The encoded protein is CASSQGQGGRETQYF. This rearrangement joins TRBV7-7 to TRBJ2-5; D perhaps matches TRBD1 (6 bases). The CDR3 sequence is 15 residues long. V gave up 5 bases and J gave up 5 bases, with 18 bases separating them. Germline values: CDR1 SSHAT, CDR2 FNYEAQ (reference sequence).

The chain couples TRBV6-1 to TRBJ1-5; no definite D call. CDR1 MNHNS and CDR2 SASEGT come from the germline V gene. With 6 bases removed from V and 4 bases from J, the gap between germline ends came to 10 bases. The CDR3 is 13 residues long. The CDR3 DNA sequence: TGTGCCAGCAGCGGGAGTGAAAATCAGCCCCAGCATTTT. Translation gives CASSGSENQPQHF.

The rearrangement joins TRBV6-1 to TRBJ2-7; D uncertain. The CDR3 totals 11 residues. Germline V lookup: CDR1 MNHNS, CDR2 SASEGT. V shed 5 bases and J shed 8 bases, with 10 bases lying between them. CDR3 DNA sequence: TGTGCCAGCAGTTATAAGGGAAAGCAGTACTTC. Residues: CASSYKGKQYF.

The V gene is TRBV19, the J gene TRBJ2-3, with 9 bases that match TRBD1. Germline CDR1 and CDR2: LNHDA and SQIVND (reference sequence). The CDR3 length is 15 residues. The V and J ends lost 7 bases and 4 bases, in that order; junction bases with no gene match: 9. The CDR3 region has the DNA TGTGCCAGTACCGGAGACAGGGGGTTTTCAGATACGCAGTATTTT. Translating it yields CASTGDRGFSDTQYF. Looking up the rest from reference TRBV19 and TRBJ2-3 gives the full variable domain: DGGITQSPKYLFRKEGQNVTLSCEQNLNHDAMYWYRQDPGQGLRLIYYSQIVNDFQKGDIAEGYSVSREKKESFPLTVTSAQKNPTAFYLCASTGDRGFSDTQYFGPGTRLTVL.

V gene TRBV19 combines with J gene TRBJ2-3; D ambiguous. With 4 bases removed from V and 1 base from J, the gap between germline ends came to 9 bases. Germline V lookup: CDR1 LNHDA, CDR2 SQIVND (reference sequence). The CDR3 length is 14 residues. The CDR3 spells CASSRASGTDTQYF. The CDR3 nucleotides read TGTGCCAGTAGTAGGGCCAGCGGCACAGATACGCAGTATTTT.

The V gene is TRBV9, the J gene TRBJ2-3, with D maybe TRBD1 (5 bases). Germline CDR1 reads SGDLS; CDR2 reads YYNGEE. The V gene lost 0 bases and the J gene lost 0 bases, with 11 bases spanning the gap. This CDR3 comprises 16 residues. CDR3 region: CASSVGAGQSTDTQYF. The DNA for the CDR3 is TGTGCCAGCAGCGTAGGCGCAGGACAAAGCACAGATACGCAGTATTTT.

The chain carries TRBV19 and TRBJ1-2; the match to TRBD1 covers 7 bases. There are 13 residues in the CDR3. V lost 9 bases and J lost 0; bases outside the gene matches: 4. CDR1 and CDR2 (germline): LNHDA, SQIVND (reference sequence). In nucleotides, the CDR3 is TGTGCCAGCCGAGGACAGGCTAACTATGGCTACACCTTC. Protein sequence: CASRGQANYGYTF.

V is TRBV5-6 and J is TRBJ2-1; 10 bases agree with TRBD2. CDR3 length equals 15 residues. V lost 4 bases, J lost 3 bases, and 4 bases stayed unmatched. The germline V gene has CDR1 SGHDT and CDR2 YYEEEE. The CDR3 region has the DNA TGTGCCAGCAGCCGGGGACTAGCGAACTACAATGAGCAGTTCTTC. Translating it yields CASSRGLANYNEQFF.

The genes are TRBV18 and TRBJ1-2, with 9 positions matching TRBD1. The length of the CDR3 is 19 residues. V lost 2 bases and J lost 4; bases outside the gene matches: 17. Germline V CDR1 and CDR2: KGHSH, LQKENI. The CDR3 sequence is CASSPVIGTGLPRGYGYTF. DNA of the CDR3: TGTGCCAGCTCACCAGTGATCGGGACAGGGCTTCCTCGGGGCTATGGCTACACCTTC. The whole variable domain, filled in from reference TRBV18 and TRBJ1-2, reads NAGVMQNPRHLVRRRGQEARLRCSPMKGHSHVYWYRQLPEEGLKFMVYLQKENIIDESGMPKERFSAEFPKEGPSILRIQQVVRGDSAAYFCASSPVIGTGLPRGYGYTFGSGTRLTVV.

The chain is built from TRBV18 and TRBJ2-2, with D possibly TRBD2 on 6 matching bases. The CDR3 is 16 residues long. Germline V lookup: CDR1 KGHSH, CDR2 LQKENI. V dropped 6 bases and J dropped 4 bases, with 18 bases sitting between them. As DNA, the CDR3 is TGTGCCAGCTCCCAGCGGGCGGGACTGAGCACCGGGGAGCTGTTTTTT. Translating gives CASSQRAGLSTGELFF.

This clone has a handful of counts. The chain combines TRBV7-2 with TRBJ1-2, with D possibly matching TRBD1 (6 bases). V lost 5 bases, J lost 2 bases, and 9 bases lay in between. From germline, CDR1 is SGHTA and CDR2 FQGNSA. This CDR3 spans 13 amino acids. The CDR3 spells CASSQGPNYGYTF. CDR3 in DNA: TGTGCCAGCAGCCAGGGGCCAAACTATGGCTACACCTTC.

This chain links TRBV28 with TRBJ1-4, with D perhaps TRBD1 (6 bases). The germline V and J ends were trimmed by 7 bases and 3 bases, with 15 bases remaining between them. Germline CDR1 and CDR2: MDHEN and SYDVKM. This CDR3 is built from 15 residues. The CDR3 DNA sequence: TGTGCCAGCATGTTACAGGGTACGGCTAATGAAAAACTGTTTTTT. Amino acids: CASMLQGTANEKLFF. The whole variable domain, remainder taken from reference TRBV28 and TRBJ1-4, is DVKVTQSSRYLVKRTGEKVFLECVQDMDHENMFWYRQDPGLGLRLIYFSYDVKMKEKGDIPEGYSVSREKKERFSLILESASTNQTSMYLCASMLQGTANEKLFFGSGTQLSVL.

This clone was counted a single time. The chain employs TRBV4-2 and TRBJ2-1; D is perhaps TRBD1 or TRBD2 (5 bases each). Germline lookup yields CDR1 LGHNA and CDR2 YNFKEQ. Trimming left V 0 bases short and J 6 bases short, with 12 bases between. The CDR3 is made up of 15 amino acids. The CDR3 sequence is CASSQDFGGFNEQFF. CDR3 DNA: TGTGCCAGCAGCCAAGATTTTGGGGGATTCAATGAGCAGTTCTTC.

The rearrangement uses TRBV6-1 and TRBJ1-2; 7 nucleotides line up with TRBD1. J lost 8 bases, V lost 2 bases, and 11 bases had no gene match. The CDR3 extends over 15 amino acids. CDR1 is MNHNS and CDR2 is SASEGT in the germline V gene. The CDR3 sequence: CASSELARGSAGYTF. DNA of the CDR3: TGTGCCAGCAGTGAATTGGCCAGGGGGTCGGCGGGCTACACCTTC.